This T cell receptor (beta chain) is drawn from a study of shared clonotypes between healthy human individuals. Trimming pared 6 bases from V and 12 bases from J, leaving 24 bases between. Germline V gene data show CDR1 as SGHTA and CDR2 as FQGNSA. The CDR3 totals 15 residues. Repertoires were generated with immunoSEQ multiplex PCR, while TCRdb's copy carries only in-frame clones and drops some. The profile covers fewer than 2.5 million clones, with approximately 94% appearing a single time and 0.35% to 0.45% taken by the ten largest. Sequences were obtained from naive CD4+ T cells from PBMCs. Noted subset: CD45RA+ positively selected. This chain connects TRBV7-2 to TRBJ2-1; D uncertain. This TCR was sampled from a man younger than 35 in good health. Some clones in this sample may be carry-over from other donors' samples. CDR3 nucleotide sequence: TGTGCCAGCAGAACCTCTCTGGGGTCCGTAAGCGCGCAGTTCTTC. Its translation: CASRTSLGSVSAQFF.